This T cell receptor (beta chain) emerged from a study of cytomegalovirus exposure and HLA in healthy donors. Study-wide points: According to an earlier analysis, most TCR beta V segments yielded productive rearrangements about 90% or about 30% of the time. In most subjects, TCR beta sequences reportedly gave accurate predictions of HLA-A and HLA-B alleles. With DRB1 most and HLA-C fewest, TCR association rates differed between HLA loci in a later analysis.

Germline-derived CDR1 and CDR2 are SGHNT and YYREEE (reference sequence). The CDR3 length is 16 residues. V lost 4 bases and J lost 0; bases outside the gene matches: 6. PCR employed 60 Vbeta and 13 Jbeta primers. The assay was immunoSEQ multiplex PCR, and TCRdb's table has in-frame clones only and misses some. The profile covers roughly 120,000 clones, with around three quarters appearing a single time and about 3% taken by the ten largest. The study sampled nominally healthy donors, though unrecorded immune exposures were likely. Regarding this clone: The target antigen is unknown.

The receptor comes from a woman between 40 and 55 years old in good health and CMV-seropositive. Sequences were obtained from PBMCs. J is TRBJ1-3 and V is TRBV5-4; 8 bases line up with TRBD1. The CDR3 region has the DNA TGTGCCAGCAGCCGTGGACAGGGAAGCTCTGGAAACACCATATATTTT. Protein sequence: CASSRGQGSSGNTIYF.